These 20 T cell receptor beta chains were sequenced from one sample in a study of T cell repertoires in cytomegalovirus infection. MiXCR, applied by TCRdb to the reads, yields one record per CDR3 protein. The sample has about half a million distinct CDR3 sequences, under 55% seen once. Their cognate antigens are unknown. This material consisted of cultured PBMCs, taken from culture after CMV antigen stimulation. These receptor sequences come from a human donor in good health (CMV status not recorded). Some clones in this sample may be carry-over from other donors' samples.

As for this clonotype: One junction end does not reproduce the germline sequence, and a read error may be involved. The chain is built from TRBV5-3 and TRBJ1-5; 8 positions match TRBD1. TRBV5-3 is an ORF, with its function uncertain. The CDR3 spans 15 residues. The CDR3 region is CASSLTGDGYQPQHF. The CDR3, as DNA: TGTGCCAGCAGCTTGACAGGGGACGGATATCAGCCCCAGCATTTT.

The rearrangement joins TRBV7-6 to TRBJ2-1; TRBD2 might be the D (5 bases). This CDR3 spans 16 amino acids. V was pared by 1 base and J by 9 bases, with 19 bases between. Germline assignment: CDR1 SGHVS and CDR2 FNYEAQ. This CDR3 is CASSLDLVGSDPEQFF. The CDR3 DNA sequence: TGTGCCAGCAGCTTAGATCTGGTAGGGAGCGACCCTGAGCAGTTCTTC.

This chain joins TRBV4-3 and TRBJ1-2; 7 nucleotides agree with TRBD1. The CDR3 spans 17 residues. V gave up 6 bases and J gave up 5 bases; unmatched junction bases: 18. Germline CDR1 LGHNA, CDR2 YSLEER. This chain's CDR3 is CASRSPTGRGVEYGYTF. The CDR3 DNA follows: TGCGCCAGCAGATCCCCGACAGGGAGGGGAGTGGAATATGGCTACACCTTC.

This clonotype was found many times. CDR3: CASSLGGSANEQYF. The CDR3 DNA follows: TGTGCCAGCAGCTTAGGCGGGAGTGCAAACGAGCAGTACTTC. The rearrangement uses TRBV7-2 and TRBJ2-7; 7 bases line up with TRBD2. The junction had 5 bases not matched to a gene; V was cut back by 1 base and J by 5 bases. Germline V gives CDR1 SGHTA, CDR2 FQGNSA. This CDR3 has 14 amino acids.

This clonotype has just a few counts. One junction end does not reproduce the germline sequence, and a read error may be involved. The V gene is TRBV7-6, the J gene TRBJ2-1, with TRBD2 matching 9 bases. Looked up from germline, CDR1 is SGHVS and CDR2 is FNYEAQ. The CDR3 consists of 14 residues. The CDR3 region is CASSTAAAGGPHAF. DNA for the CDR3: TGTGCCAGCAGCACCGCGGCAGCGGGGGGCCCGCATGCCTTC.

CDR3 protein: CASSLRTAYANTGELFF. The CDR3, as DNA: TGCGCCAGCAGCTTGCGGACAGCTTATGCGAACACCGGGGAGCTGTTTTTT. The V gene is TRBV5-1, the J gene TRBJ2-2; D may be TRBD1 (6 bases). Germline lookup yields CDR1 SGHRS and CDR2 YFSETQ. V lost 1 base and J 0 bases, leaving 13 bases between the germline ends. The CDR3 runs to 17 residues. Filled out from reference TRBV5-1 and TRBJ2-2, the complete variable domain reads KAGVTQTPRYLIKTRGQQVTLSCSPISGHRSVSWYQQTPGQGLQFLFEYFSETQRNKGNFPGRFSGRQFSNSRSEMNVSTLELGDSALYLCASSLRTAYANTGELFFGEGSRLTVL.

This clonotype was detected a few times. The chain is built from TRBV7-2 and TRBJ2-1; possibly TRBD1 or TRBD2 for D (5 bases each). Trimming cost V 5 bases and J 10 bases, with 6 bases left between them. The CDR3 has 10 residues. The germline V gene has CDR1 SGHTA and CDR2 FQGNSA. The CDR3 coding sequence is TGTGCCAGCAGCGGGGGAGAGCAGTTCTTC. This codes for CASSGGEQFF.

Only a few counts were recorded for this clonotype. The CDR3 sequence: CASSLGSEFTLHF. The DNA for the CDR3 is TGTGCCAGCAGCTTAGGCTCCGAGTTCACCCTCCACTTT. The rearrangement uses TRBV7-9 and TRBJ1-6; D uncertain. The CDR3 totals 13 residues. From germline, CDR1 is SEHNR and CDR2 FQNEAQ (reference sequence). Between the trimmed V and J ends, which lost 1 base and 14 bases, there was a span of 12 bases.

This chain uses TRBV4-1 with TRBJ2-1; 8 bases match TRBD2. Germline-derived CDR1 and CDR2 are MGHRA and YSYEKL. The CDR3 consists of 15 residues. V was pared by 4 bases and J by 7 bases, with 9 bases of the junction left unmatched. The CDR3 loop reads CASSPGLGGRNEQFF. The CDR3 DNA is TGCGCCAGCAGCCCCGGGCTGGGCGGGAGGAATGAGCAGTTCTTC.

The chain has TRBV10-3 and TRBJ2-3; tentative D call: TRBD2 (5 bases). Trimming took 8 bases from V and 2 from J, leaving 17 bases between them. Germline-derived CDR1 and CDR2 are ENHRY and SYGVKD. The CDR3 covers 15 residues. The CDR3 reads CAISATRDPTDTQYF. The CDR3 DNA follows: TGTGCCATCTCGGCTACTCGGGATCCCACAGATACGCAGTATTTT.

The chain links TRBV7-2 to TRBJ2-1; D might be TRBD2 (6 bases). The CDR3 consists of 13 residues. Germline V gene sequence: CDR1 SGHTA, CDR2 FQGNSA. Trimming took 5 bases from V and 5 from J, leaving 10 bases between them. This CDR3 is CASSGGNNNEQFF. DNA for the CDR3: TGTGCCAGCAGCGGGGGGAATAACAATGAGCAGTTCTTC.

This clonotype was found many times. The chain has TRBV7-2 and TRBJ2-7; 15 nucleotides align to TRBD2. CDR1 is SGHTA, CDR2 FQGNSA, per germline. This CDR3 spans 15 amino acids. The J segment lost 6 bases and the V segment lost 4 bases, leaving 4 bases of the junction unmatched. The CDR3 reads CASSSGLAGGSEQYF. CDR3 DNA sequence: TGTGCCAGCAGCTCGGGACTAGCGGGAGGTAGCGAGCAGTACTTC.

This clonotype has only a few counts. J is TRBJ2-7 and V is TRBV12-3 or TRBV12-4, with 7 positions matching TRBD1. The CDR3 sequence is 14 residues long. V was pared by 7 bases and J by 0 bases, with 6 bases of the junction left unmatched. The CDR3 DNA is TGTGCCAGCACCAGACAGGGTAGCTCCTACGAGCAGTACTTC. It specifies CASTRQGSSYEQYF.

This clonotype was picked up a small number of times. The chain joins TRBV12-3 or TRBV12-4 to TRBJ1-1; D gene ambiguous. Between the trimmed V and J ends, which lost 0 bases and 4 bases, there was a span of 9 bases. CDR3 length: 14 amino acids. The DNA for the CDR3 is TGTGCCAGCAGTTTAGCAGGGTTGGGCACTGAAGCTTTCTTT. Translating gives CASSLAGLGTEAFF.

This sequence joins TRBV20-1 and TRBJ2-7; the D gene is possibly TRBD1 (5 bases). Germline V CDR1 and CDR2: DFQATT, SNEGSKA (reference sequence). The V and J ends lost 0 bases and 2 bases respectively, with 14 bases between them. The CDR3 extends over 15 amino acids. The CDR3 is CSARESAGNPYEQYF. The CDR3 DNA reads TGCAGTGCTAGAGAATCGGCAGGGAACCCCTACGAGCAGTACTTC.

This clonotype was counted ten times or more. The DNA for the CDR3 is TGTGCCAGCAGTGAACCGGGGAATGAGCAGTTCTTC. Its translation: CASSEPGNEQFF. This sequence joins TRBV6-1 and TRBJ2-1, with D possibly TRBD2 on 5 matching bases. The CDR3 sequence is 12 residues long. V gave up 2 bases and J gave up 7 bases, with 6 bases separating them. Germline values: CDR1 MNHNS, CDR2 SASEGT.

This clonotype was found a few times. The rearrangement uses TRBV12-3 or TRBV12-4 and TRBJ2-3; D remains ambiguous. The CDR3 loop spans 12 amino acids. V shed 7 bases and J shed 5 bases, with 10 bases lying between them. The CDR3 spells CASTADVDTQYF. In nucleotides, the CDR3 is TGTGCCAGCACCGCGGATGTAGATACGCAGTATTTT.

This clonotype was detected a few times. The rearrangement joins TRBV28 to TRBJ1-5; possible D gene TRBD1, 6 bases. The CDR3 spans 16 residues. Germline CDR1 reads MDHEN; CDR2 reads SYDVKM. Trimming removed 6 bases at V and 4 bases at J, with 19 bases between. As DNA, the CDR3 is TGTGCCAGCAGACAATCATCACAGGGTTGGAATCAGCCCCAGCATTTT. Residues: CASRQSSQGWNQPQHF. Combining the CDR3 with reference TRBV28 and TRBJ1-5 gives the whole variable domain DVKVTQSSRYLVKRTGEKVFLECVQDMDHENMFWYRQDPGLGLRLIYFSYDVKMKEKGDIPEGYSVSREKKERFSLILESASTNQTSMYLCASRQSSQGWNQPQHFGDGTRLSIL.

This clonotype appeared many times. The J gene is TRBJ2-3, the V gene TRBV7-2; TRBD1 or TRBD2 may be the D gene (5 bases each). Trimming removed 4 bases from V and 6 bases from J, with 5 bases in between. The germline gives CDR1 SGHTA, CDR2 FQGNSA. CDR3 length: 11 amino acids. The CDR3, as DNA: TGTGCCAGCAGCTGGGGGGATACGCAGTATTTT. It encodes CASSWGDTQYF.

The V gene is TRBV11-2, the J gene TRBJ2-1, with 11 bases matching TRBD2. The CDR3 contains 15 residues. After removal of 2 bases from V and 6 bases from J, the junction contained 3 bases not matched to a gene. The germline gives CDR1 SGHAT, CDR2 FQNNGV. CDR3 sequence: CASSLRLAGFNEQFF. The CDR3 DNA reads TGTGCCAGCAGCTTACGACTAGCGGGATTCAATGAGCAGTTCTTC.